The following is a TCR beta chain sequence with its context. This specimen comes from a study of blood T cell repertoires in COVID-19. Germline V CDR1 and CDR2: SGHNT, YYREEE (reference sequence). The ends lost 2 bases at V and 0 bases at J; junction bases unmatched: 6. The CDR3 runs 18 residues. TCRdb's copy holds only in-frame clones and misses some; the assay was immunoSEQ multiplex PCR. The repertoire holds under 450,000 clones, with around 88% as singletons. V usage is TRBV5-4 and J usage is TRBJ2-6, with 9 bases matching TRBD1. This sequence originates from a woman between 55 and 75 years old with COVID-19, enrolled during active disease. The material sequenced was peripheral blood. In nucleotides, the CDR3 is TGTGCCAGCAGCTTACCCGGGACAGGGACCTCTGGGGCCAACGTCCTGACTTTC. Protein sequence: CASSLPGTGTSGANVLTF.